These 31 T cell receptor beta chains came from one sample sequenced in a study of healthy donors' naive CD4 and CD8 T cells. Each TCR library used around 500 ng of total RNA and a linear amplification protocol. TCRdb reanalysed the reads using MiXCR and keeps one entry per CDR3 protein. This table has about 180,000 distinct CDR3 sequences, 65% to 80% appearing once. Sequencing was done on a sample of naive CD4+ and CD8+ T cells sorted from blood, pooled from several donors. Receptors were obtained from a pool of human donors in good health; the sample pools cells from several healthy donors.

The chain combines TRBV5-6 with TRBJ1-2, with 10 bases identical to TRBD1. Germline CDR1 SGHDT, CDR2 YYEEEE. Germline trimming cut 4 bases from V and 3 bases from J; bases unmatched to any gene: 9. The CDR3 has 16 residues. CDR3 bases: TGTGCCAGCAGCCCCCGTGACAGGGGGCGAGACTATGGCTACACCTTC. Residues: CASSPRDRGRDYGYTF.

This chain uses TRBV20-1 with TRBJ2-5; no clear D gene. The CDR3 sequence is 14 residues long. V gave up 1 base and J gave up 0 bases, with 9 bases separating them. Germline assignment: CDR1 DFQATT and CDR2 SNEGSKA (reference sequence). The CDR3 DNA sequence: TGCAGTGCTAGAGGGCAGGCTTACCAAGAGACCCAGTACTTC. Protein: CSARGQAYQETQYF.

The chain couples TRBV6-6 to TRBJ1-6; D might be TRBD1 (5 bases). Trimming took 6 bases from V and 6 from J, leaving 12 bases between them. Germline CDR1 is MNHNY and CDR2 is SVGAGI (reference sequence). This CDR3 has 14 amino acids. CDR3 nucleotide sequence: TGTGCCAGCAGCCGTGACAGTGCTAATTCACCCCTCCACTTT. This gives the protein CASSRDSANSPLHF.

The sample holds a few counts of this clonotype. V usage is TRBV19 and J usage is TRBJ1-1; D remains ambiguous. There are 14 residues in the CDR3. V was clipped by 5 bases and J by 4 bases, with 14 bases between them. The V gene's germline CDR1 is LNHDA and CDR2 SQIVND (reference sequence). This CDR3 reads CASSPPAALTEAFF. In nucleotides, the CDR3 is TGTGCCAGTAGTCCGCCAGCTGCCCTCACTGAAGCTTTCTTT. Together with reference TRBV19 and TRBJ1-1, the CDR3 gives the full variable domain: DGGITQSPKYLFRKEGQNVTLSCEQNLNHDAMYWYRQDPGQGLRLIYYSQIVNDFQKGDIAEGYSVSREKKESFPLTVTSAQKNPTAFYLCASSPPAALTEAFFGQGTRLTVV.

The chain joins TRBV6-2 or TRBV6-3 to TRBJ2-1, with D perhaps TRBD1 or TRBD2 (5 bases each). Germline V gene lookup returns CDR1 MNHEY and CDR2 SVGEGT. The V gene lost 11 bases and the J gene lost 2 bases, with 13 bases spanning the gap. The CDR3 totals 13 residues. CDR3 protein: CASRGVPYNEQFF. The CDR3 bases are TGTGCCTCGCGAGGGGTCCCCTACAATGAGCAGTTCTTC.

The chain employs TRBV10-3 and TRBJ1-1; a weak D match, TRBD1 (5 bases). The CDR3 has 15 residues. Between the trimmed V and J ends, which lost 2 bases and 1 base, there was a span of 11 bases. Germline V gene sequence: CDR1 ENHRY, CDR2 SYGVKD. The CDR3 nucleotides are TGTGCCATCAGTGAGCCCCTAGGACAGAACACTGAAGCTTTCTTT. It translates to CAISEPLGQNTEAFF.

The CDR3 DNA is TGTGCCAGCAGCTTAGCGGCCGGGGAGCAGTACTTC. Translating it yields CASSLAAGEQYF. This chain connects TRBV7-9 to TRBJ2-7; D gene ambiguous. CDR1 and CDR2 from the germline V gene are SEHNR and FQNEAQ (reference sequence). The CDR3 sequence is 12 residues long. The ends were cut back, 0 bases at V and 7 bases at J, with 7 bases in the middle.

V is TRBV6-2 or TRBV6-3 and J is TRBJ2-7; D unclear. In germline, CDR1 is MNHEY, CDR2 SVGEGT. Trimming cost V 5 bases and J 6 bases, with 8 bases left between them. The CDR3 is made up of 11 amino acids. In DNA form, the CDR3 reads TGTGCCAGCAGTGCCCTCTCCGAGCAGTACTTC. It yields the protein CASSALSEQYF.

The gene calls are TRBV6-2 or TRBV6-3 and TRBJ2-7; 9 nucleotides align to TRBD1. Germline CDR1 and CDR2: MNHEY and SVGEGT. The junction had 15 bases not matched to a gene; V was cut back by 5 bases and J by 1 base. The CDR3 has 18 residues. The DNA of the CDR3 is TGTGCCAGCAGTCCAGGCCCGATCGGGACAGGGTTATCCTACGAGCAGTACTTC. It yields the protein CASSPGPIGTGLSYEQYF.

The rearrangement joins TRBV29-1 to TRBJ2-5; D uncertain. Trimming shortened V by 0 bases and J by 2 bases, and 16 bases separated the two germline ends. The CDR3 sequence is 16 residues long. Germline V lookup: CDR1 SQVTM, CDR2 ANQGSEA. CDR3 region: CSVEDERTKEQETQYF. The CDR3 region has the DNA TGCAGCGTTGAAGATGAGAGGACGAAGGAACAAGAGACCCAGTACTTC.

The chain employs TRBV6-2 or TRBV6-3 and TRBJ2-1, with D possibly being TRBD2 (7 bases). This CDR3 spans 14 amino acids. Trimming removed 4 bases at V and 2 bases at J, with 9 bases between. CDR1 and CDR2 from the germline V gene are MNHEY and SVGEGT. In nucleotides, the CDR3 is TGTGCCAGCAGTTGGCGGGGGCCCTACAATGAGCAGTTCTTC. It is translated as CASSWRGPYNEQFF.

This clonotype has just one count. This rearrangement joins TRBV25-1 to TRBJ2-7; D perhaps matches TRBD2 (6 bases). The CDR3 runs 14 residues. The V end lost 3 bases, the J end lost 3 bases, and 12 bases lay between the germline ends. CDR1 MGHDK and CDR2 SYGVNS come from the germline V gene. This CDR3 is CASSDGGVGYEQYF. The CDR3 region has the DNA TGTGCCAGCAGTGATGGCGGGGTAGGCTACGAGCAGTACTTC.

This rearrangement joins TRBV5-4 to TRBJ2-1; D is undetermined. In germline, CDR1 is SGHNT, CDR2 YYREEE (reference sequence). V lost 2 bases to trimming and J lost 6 bases, with 6 bases between them. The CDR3 runs 12 residues. The chain's CDR3 is CASSLAPNEQFF. Here the CDR3 DNA reads TGTGCCAGCAGCTTAGCGCCCAATGAGCAGTTCTTC.

The chain uses TRBV29-1 and TRBJ2-1; D unresolved. CDR1 and CDR2 (germline): SQVTM, ANQGSEA. V lost 4 bases, J lost 0 bases, and 7 bases lay in between. The CDR3 runs 13 residues. CDR3 DNA: TGCAGCGTTGTGGAGCGCTCCTACAATGAGCAGTTCTTC. This translates into CSVVERSYNEQFF.

V usage is TRBV19 and J usage is TRBJ2-2, with D possibly TRBD1 on 5 matching bases. The ends were cut back, 1 base at V and 9 bases at J, with 9 bases in the middle. The CDR3 has 13 residues. Germline CDR1 reads LNHDA; CDR2 reads SQIVND (reference sequence). CDR3 in DNA: TGTGCCAGTAGTATAGGCAGGGAATGGGAGCTGTTTTTT. Translated: CASSIGREWELFF.

V is TRBV29-1 and J is TRBJ2-3; 7 positions agree with TRBD2. The V gene end was trimmed by 4 bases and the J gene end by 6 bases; junction bases not matched to a gene: 4. Germline CDR1 and CDR2: SQVTM and ANQGSEA. This CDR3 contains 12 residues. In DNA form, the CDR3 reads TGCAGCGTTGGACTAGCTCGCGATACGCAGTATTTT. Its protein product is CSVGLARDTQYF.

In its sample, this clonotype was seen once. J is TRBJ1-6 and V is TRBV29-1, with D unclear. The CDR3 has 13 residues. Germline V gives CDR1 SQVTM, CDR2 ANQGSEA. The V and J ends lost 3 bases and 9 bases respectively, with 12 bases between them. CDR3 in DNA: TGCAGCGTTGAGGAGGGATATGGTTCACCCCTCCACTTT. Amino acids: CSVEEGYGSPLHF.

The chain couples TRBV20-1 to TRBJ1-5; 7 bases map to TRBD1. The germline V gene encodes CDR1 DFQATT and CDR2 SNEGSKA (reference sequence). V was clipped by 6 bases and J by 5 bases; unmatched bases: 7. This CDR3 has 13 amino acids. CDR3 DNA: TGCAGTGCCAGGACAGGAGGAGATCAGCCCCAGCATTTT. Translating it yields CSARTGGDQPQHF.

This clonotype was picked up a small number of times. The rearrangement joins TRBV30 to TRBJ1-2; 10 nucleotides align to TRBD1. CDR3 length equals 12 residues. Germline values: CDR1 GTSNPN, CDR2 SVGIG (reference sequence). J was trimmed by 8 bases and V by 8 bases; bases with no gene match: 8. CDR3 bases: TGTGCCACCCCCCGGGACAGGGGAGGCTACACCTTC. This codes for CATPRDRGGYTF.

This clonotype was observed a handful of times. The chain combines TRBV29-1 with TRBJ2-5; D perhaps matches TRBD2 (6 bases). The CDR3 totals 13 residues. Germline V lookup: CDR1 SQVTM, CDR2 ANQGSEA. V dropped 4 bases and J dropped 2 bases, with 11 bases sitting between them. The CDR3 DNA sequence: TGCAGCGTTGTTGGGGGGTCACAAGAGACCCAGTACTTC. It translates to CSVVGGSQETQYF.

Points on this clonotype: One end of the junction is discordant with germline, which a read error may explain. This chain connects TRBV5-4 to TRBJ2-7, with D perhaps TRBD2 (6 bases). Germline loops: CDR1 SGHNT, CDR2 YYREEE (reference sequence). This CDR3 has 13 amino acids. The CDR3 DNA sequence: TGTGTCAGCAGCTTGGATCGAGCGGGCGAGCAGTACTTC. Protein product: CVSSLDRAGEQYF. The full variable domain, with the rest looked up from reference TRBV5-4 and TRBJ2-7, is ETGVTQSPTHLIKTRGQQVTLRCSSQSGHNTVSWYQQALGQGPQFIFQYYREEENGRGNFPPRFSGLQFPNYSSELNVNALELDDSALYLCVSSLDRAGEQYFGPGTRLTVT.

In its sample, this clonotype was seen once. In nucleotides, the CDR3 is TGTGCCAGCAGCTATTCAACAGGGAATGAGCAGTTCTTC. Protein sequence: CASSYSTGNEQFF. V usage is TRBV11-2 and J usage is TRBJ2-1, with D possibly matching TRBD1 (6 bases). With 4 bases removed from V and 7 bases from J, the gap between germline ends came to 11 bases. The V gene's germline CDR1 is SGHAT and CDR2 FQNNGV. The CDR3 totals 13 residues.

This chain joins TRBV29-1 and TRBJ2-5; 11 bases match TRBD1. J lost 5 bases, V lost 4 bases, and 9 bases had no gene match. Germline V gene data show CDR1 as SQVTM and CDR2 as ANQGSEA. The CDR3 is 15 residues long. The DNA for the CDR3 is TGCAGCGTTGCCGGGACAGGGGGATTCCAGGAGACCCAGTACTTC. Encoded protein: CSVAGTGGFQETQYF.

The V gene is TRBV5-5, the J gene TRBJ2-1; 9 positions agree with TRBD1. This CDR3 spans 14 amino acids. The junction had 6 bases not matched to a gene; V was cut back by 4 bases and J by 7 bases. The germline V gene encodes CDR1 SGHKS and CDR2 YYEKEE (reference sequence). CDR3 nucleotide sequence: TGTGCCAGCAGCCCCGGGACAGGGAAGAATGAGCAGTTCTTC. This codes for CASSPGTGKNEQFF. Complete variable domain (other parts from reference TRBV5-5 and TRBJ2-1): DAGVTQSPTHLIKTRGQQVTLRCSPISGHKSVSWYQQVLGQGPQFIFQYYEKEERGRGNFPDRFSARQFPNYSSELNVNALLLGDSALYLCASSPGTGKNEQFFGPGTRLTVL.

CDR3 in amino acids: CSVESPGVTQYF. The CDR3 nucleotides read TGCAGCGTTGAATCGCCGGGAGTTACGCAGTATTTT. The chain carries TRBV29-1 and TRBJ2-3; TRBD2 might be the D (6 bases). The CDR3 runs to 12 residues. Per germline, CDR1 SQVTM and CDR2 ANQGSEA. The V and J ends lost 2 bases and 8 bases respectively, with 11 bases between them.

The gene calls are TRBV20-1 and TRBJ2-5; possibly TRBD1 for D (6 bases). Germline V lookup: CDR1 DFQATT, CDR2 SNEGSKA (reference sequence). The CDR3 has 13 residues. V lost 5 bases to trimming and J lost 5 bases, with 15 bases between them. For the CDR3, the DNA is TGCAGTGCTGGATACAGGGAATTCGAGACCCAGTACTTC. This translates into CSAGYREFETQYF.

This rearrangement joins TRBV19 to TRBJ2-3, with 12 bases identical to TRBD2. The CDR3 runs to 16 residues. V lost 5 bases to trimming and J lost 5 bases; unmatched junction nucleotides: 8. CDR1 is LNHDA, CDR2 SQIVND, per germline (reference sequence). The CDR3 region is CASSPRLAGVVDTQYF. The CDR3 nucleotides are TGTGCCAGTAGTCCAAGACTAGCGGGAGTGGTAGATACGCAGTATTTT.

This rearrangement joins TRBV27 to TRBJ1-6; no clear D. The ends were cut back, 5 bases at V and 3 bases at J, with 5 bases in the middle. From germline, CDR1 is MNHEY and CDR2 SMNVEV (reference sequence). The CDR3 has 13 residues. This CDR3 is CASSLLYNSPLHF. The CDR3 nucleotides are TGTGCCAGCAGTCTACTCTATAATTCACCCCTCCACTTT.

The gene calls are TRBV18 and TRBJ2-3; TRBD1 or TRBD2 may be the D gene (6 bases each). Germline V gene sequence: CDR1 KGHSH, CDR2 LQKENI. The CDR3 runs 16 residues. Trimming removed 4 bases from V and 1 base from J, with 15 bases in between. The CDR3 region is CASSQVAGQGTDTQYF. DNA of the CDR3: TGTGCCAGCTCACAGGTTGCGGGACAAGGCACAGATACGCAGTATTTT.

The rearrangement uses TRBV12-3 or TRBV12-4 and TRBJ2-4; D call uncertain. V was cut by 7 bases and J by 0 bases, with 7 bases left in between. The CDR3 covers 13 residues. The DNA for the CDR3 is TGTGCCAGCATTGAGGTAGCCAAAAACATTCAGTACTTC. This encodes CASIEVAKNIQYF.

V usage is TRBV6-2 or TRBV6-3 and J usage is TRBJ1-1; D uncertain. The germline V gene has CDR1 MNHEY and CDR2 SVGEGT. The CDR3 contains 14 residues. Trimming removed 1 base from V and 6 bases from J, with 12 bases in between. The DNA of the CDR3 is TGTGCCAGCAGTTACTATTCTTCAGGTCCTGAAGCTTTCTTT. Translating it yields CASSYYSSGPEAFF.